The source of this TCR beta chain is a study of shared clonotypes between healthy human individuals. This clone was seen once. Trimming removed 4 bases from V and 5 bases from J; junction bases left unmatched: 11. Germline lookup yields CDR1 MNHEY and CDR2 SMNVEV (reference sequence). CDR3 size: 15 residues. Naive CD8 populations comprised CD45RO-negative cells positively selected for CCR7, excluding terminally differentiated effector memory CD45RA+ cells. Here immunoSEQ multiplex PCR was the method, and the copy in TCRdb shows in-frame clones only, minus some. The table shows millions of clones, with about 95% occurring only once.

The chain carries TRBV27 and TRBJ2-7; 7 nucleotides match TRBD2. Sequencing was carried out using naive CD8+ T cells sorted from blood. The origin of this receptor is a man between 18 and 35 years old in good health. CDR3 amino acids: CASSSRRVLADEQYF. DNA of the CDR3: TGTGCCAGCAGTTCCCGGCGAGTGCTAGCGGACGAGCAGTACTTC.